This T cell receptor (beta chain) stems from a study of blood T cells in healthy people across ages (dated by TCRdb to between 2014 and 2017). Context from the whole study: Template switching captured roughly one uniquely barcoded TCR beta cDNA molecule per two T cells in model experiments. The study measured age-related changes in TCR beta repertoire diversity using deep sequencing normalized with unique cDNA molecular identifiers. Two additional independent replicas of 1 million unique cDNA reads from the same blood draw were analyzed for two donors (one aged 18 to 30 and one aged 80 or older). The donors were divided into four age groups: young (average around 16 years), middle-aged (approximately 42), aged (under 70) and long-lived (roughly 86). To avoid experimental bias, donors of different ages were distributed randomly across sequencing lanes.

The library was obtained by 5' RACE. The sequencer was an Illumina HiSeq 2500. The second PCR ran for about 6 to 11 cycles and used a J-beta primer mix along with a sample-barcoded 5' primer. Each TCR beta cDNA molecule received a unique molecular identifier from a template-switch 5' adaptor carrying 12 random nucleotides. At least 2.5 million CDR3-containing paired-end reads were obtained from each sample. All of the RNA was converted into first-strand cDNA using the Mint cDNA synthesis kit, with a TRBC-specific oligonucleotide serving as the primer. Following uracil-DNA glycosylase treatment, all cDNA underwent a first 18-cycle PCR with the universal primers M1SS and BC2_uni_R. The study's processing was this. For normalization, 1 million high-quality reads were randomly selected from each sample, with every read carrying a distinct molecular identifier. Instead of being binned into consensus sequences, reads that shared molecular identifiers were thrown out. CDR3 identification, clonotype clustering and error correction used MiTCR with a Q25 quality threshold and the strictest error-elimination algorithm. A nonparametric unseen species model using Euler transformation provided a lower-bound estimate of total TCR beta diversity. The public sequencing data were trimmed at Q25 with fastp and processed into clonotypes with MiXCR by TCRdb, which kept only in-frame beta chains. Every distinct CDR3 protein forms one entry, paired with its most common genes and DNA. Here the V and J calls rest on TCRdb's processing, not on the authors' analysis. Counted in this sample were hundreds of thousands of distinct CDR3 sequences; 29% of them appeared once. Jointly, the top ten make up roughly 17% of the sample.

Overall study results and their limits: There was a strong correlation between observed TCR beta diversity and the percentage of naive T cells measured by flow cytometry. Compared with the aged group, the long-lived group had more naive CD4+ T cells, fewer expanded clones and increased TCR diversity, suggesting age selection. Conclusive comparison of naive and antigen-experienced compartments was prevented by the profiling of bulk unsorted PBMCs. Observed TCR beta diversity per million T cells fell roughly linearly with age, and a significant reduction was already apparent by age around 40. Estimates of total diversity based on one million sequenced T cells were considered lower bounds and underestimates. The CMV infection status of donors was not known, potentially confounding age-related changes in expanded clonotypes.

In the case of this clonotype: It lacks a known antigen. A much larger clone sits a single nucleotide away, making a read error possible.

The CDR3 numbers 17 residues from cysteine through phenylalanine. CDR3 DNA only is kept here, 51 bases in frame from base 1. The V end loses 4 bases and the J end loses 4 bases, and a stretch of 21 bases separates them. The germline V gene encodes CDR1 SGHDT and CDR2 YYEEEE. Systemically healthy Caucasian individuals from Russia, around 39 in total and aged 6 to 90 years, were included as donors. Each donor gave ten milliliters of peripheral blood, drawn into EDTA-treated Vacutainer tubes. Ficoll-Paque density-gradient centrifugation was used to isolate PBMCs, with at least 7 million per sample. Trizol reagent was used to extract total RNA from PBMCs, with at least 5 micrograms per sample. For every donor, an aliquot of PBMCs went through flow cytometry to measure the percentages of naive CD45RAhigh/CD27high T cells.

The TCR was taken from a woman of 80 years or more in good health. What was sequenced was blood. The chain uses TRBV5-6 and TRBJ2-1; the D gene is possibly TRBD2, with 6 bases matching. The DNA is as follows: TGTGCCAGCAGCCCACGGATACTAGCCGGAGGTTACAATGAGCAGTTCTTC. Its amino acids are CASSPRILAGGYNEQFF.